This T cell receptor beta chain came from a study of T cell responses to AZD1222 COVID-19 vaccine. About this clone: As yet, its antigen is unknown.

Method: immunoSEQ multiplex PCR; TCRdb's copy keeps in-frame clones and lacks some. The sample yields 90,000 or so clones, nearly 90% seen once. General study results and limits: When two AZD1222 doses had been given, Spike-specific TCR breadth and depth rose. Dominant at 160-218 and 743-854, vaccine-associated CD4 TCRs also spanned spike. Of spike-specific TCRs, nearly half reportedly target regions left unmutated in variants.

V dropped 6 bases and J dropped 4 bases, with 18 bases sitting between them. This CDR3 is built from 15 residues. CDR1 and CDR2 (germline): MNHEY, SVGAGI. Specimen: peripheral blood, collected on day 0 of AZD1222 vaccination. The sequence was obtained from an adult in good health. The chain couples TRBV6-5 to TRBJ1-1; the D is unclear. The CDR3 protein is CASRSTRITVTEAFF. Written as DNA, the CDR3 is TGTGCCAGCAGGTCGACACGGATCACGGTCACTGAAGCTTTCTTT.